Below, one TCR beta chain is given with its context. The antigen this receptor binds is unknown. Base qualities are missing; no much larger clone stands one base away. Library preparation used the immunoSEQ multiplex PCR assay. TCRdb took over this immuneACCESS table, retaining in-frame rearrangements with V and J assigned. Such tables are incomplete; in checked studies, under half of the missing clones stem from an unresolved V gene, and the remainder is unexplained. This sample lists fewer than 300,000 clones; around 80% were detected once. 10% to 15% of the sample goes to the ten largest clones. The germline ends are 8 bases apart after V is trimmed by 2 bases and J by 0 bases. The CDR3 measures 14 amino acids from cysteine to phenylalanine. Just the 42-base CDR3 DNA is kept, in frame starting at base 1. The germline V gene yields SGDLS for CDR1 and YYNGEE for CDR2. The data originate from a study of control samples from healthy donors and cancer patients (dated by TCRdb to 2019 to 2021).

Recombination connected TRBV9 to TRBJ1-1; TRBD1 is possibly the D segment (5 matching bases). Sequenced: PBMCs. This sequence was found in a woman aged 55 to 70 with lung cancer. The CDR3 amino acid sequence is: CASSVRDLNTEAFF. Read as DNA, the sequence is TGTGCCAGCAGCGTCAGGGATTTGAACACTGAAGCTTTCTTT.